This paragraph reports one T cell receptor beta chain. The specificity of this receptor is unknown. It has no much larger one-base neighbor in the sample; base qualities were not kept. TCRbeta repertoires were sequenced from genomic DNA with the immunoSEQ hsTCRB assay version 4 in survey mode. For TCRbeta sequencing, genomic DNA was diluted to roughly 11 ng/uL, and up to about 1 ug was used per sample. The original methods were these. TCRbeta data were analyzed in ImmunoSeq Analyzer 3.0, with diversity computed on productive nucleotide rearrangements. Lower-bound TCR diversity was estimated with the improved Chao index, and clonality with the Gini coefficient using the Immunarch R package. Different nucleotide rearrangements encoding the same CDR3beta amino acid sequence were counted as distinct clonotypes. Differential abundance analysis identified TCRbeta sequences significantly enriched in antigen-responding cells relative to anti-CD3/anti-CD28-activated cells. Using predicted peptide-MHC specificity as the basis, GLIPH2 grouped TCRs into clusters, both for each participant individually and for the merged data sets that combined participants. TCRdb retrieved this table from immuneACCESS and kept in-frame rearrangements only. Not all clones are present; in checked studies, unresolved V genes account for under half, and no reason is known for the remainder. V, J and clone size are those of that table, while D and trimming were read from the DNA. A total of some 45,000 clones appear in this sample, about 88% of them only once. Jointly, the top ten make up 0.4% to 0.5% of the sample.

The data were obtained in a study of persistence of HIV-infected CD4 T cells (dated by TCRdb to 2018 to 2020). Broadly, across the study: The median time participants had been on suppressive ART was eight to nine years. Peripheral blood samples of up to about 200 mL were obtained at multiple time points, with the exception of a couple of participants, for whom leukapheresis was performed at a single time point. Anti-CD3/anti-CD28 stimulation activated a higher proportion of cells, with a lower memory fraction, than antigen stimulation. CMV- and HIV-1 Gag-responding CD4+ T cells were isolated from ART-treated individuals so that antigen-driven clonal expansion of HIV-1-infected cells could be examined. Proviral sequencing was used to assess clonality among infected cells, whereas TCRbeta sequencing gauged the clonality of all cells within each sorted population. The TCR cluster analysis across participants included roughly eight participants for CMV and roughly seven participants for Gag.

In the paper's terms, the treatment or condition label means: suppressive antiretroviral therapy. As a nonspecific positive control representing the CD4+ T cell repertoire, the cells were stimulated with anti-CD3/anti-CD28 magnetic beads. Responding CD4+ T cells were sorted on the basis of upregulation of both CD40 ligand and CD69. HIV-1-infected adults in whom suppressive ART had been started during chronic infection were enrolled as participants. Plasma HIV-1 RNA had been undetectable (below 50 copies/mL) in participants for at least 4 years. To be included, a participant needed positive CMV serology and a CD4+ T cell count above 400 cells/uL. Before stimulation, PBMCs were isolated using density centrifugation and depleted of CD8+ T cells. For around 17 hours, CD8-depleted PBMCs were stimulated with anti-CD28/CD49d costimulation, a CD40-blocking antibody, and enfuvirtide, which was added to prevent new infections. Sorting was done on either a Beckman Coulter MoFlo Legacy or an XDP sorter, and propidium iodide was used to exclude dead cells. Genomic DNA was extracted using the QIAamp DNA Mini Kit for samples with more than one million cells and using the Quick-DNA Microprep Kit for all other samples.

What the authors observed across the whole study: Significantly lower TCRbeta richness was observed in CMV- and Gag-responding cells than in anti-CD3/anti-CD28-responding cells, and higher oligoclonality was observed in CMV-responding cells than in CD3/CD28-stimulated and Gag-responding cells. Bulk TCR analyses could not be restricted to the rare CMV-responding cells that actually carried HIV-1 proviruses. Degenerate expanded CDR3beta sequences were enriched in antigen-responding cells, suggesting convergent selection of CD4+ responses to CMV and Gag. Only a small number of individuals took part in the study, and the range of antigens tested was limited. Within the same sorted populations, how oligoclonal the TCRs were correlated with how oligoclonal the proviruses were.

Taken from cysteine to phenylalanine, the CDR3 has 16 residues. Just CDR3 DNA is preserved here, 48 bases in frame from base 1. The V end gives up 3 bases and the J end 3 bases, leaving 7 bases in the junction not matched to a gene. CDR1 and CDR2, per the germline V gene (reference sequence), are LGHDT and YNNKEL. Recombination connected TRBV3-1 (or the pseudogene TRBV3-2) to TRBJ2-3; the central 9 bases match TRBD1. The sample here was CD4+ T cells sorted from PBMCs after approximately 19-hour stimulation, taken from a patient who received antiretroviral therapy. Read against the paper, the sample's cell subset or site label means: CD40L+CD69+ CD4 T cells responding to anti-CD3/anti-CD28 beads, representing the overall repertoire. The receptor was isolated from an adult woman with HIV who was CMV-seropositive. The CDR3 protein is CASSHQTGGGTDTQYF. Read as DNA, the sequence is TGTGCCAGCAGCCACCAAACAGGGGGCGGGACAGATACGCAGTATTTT.